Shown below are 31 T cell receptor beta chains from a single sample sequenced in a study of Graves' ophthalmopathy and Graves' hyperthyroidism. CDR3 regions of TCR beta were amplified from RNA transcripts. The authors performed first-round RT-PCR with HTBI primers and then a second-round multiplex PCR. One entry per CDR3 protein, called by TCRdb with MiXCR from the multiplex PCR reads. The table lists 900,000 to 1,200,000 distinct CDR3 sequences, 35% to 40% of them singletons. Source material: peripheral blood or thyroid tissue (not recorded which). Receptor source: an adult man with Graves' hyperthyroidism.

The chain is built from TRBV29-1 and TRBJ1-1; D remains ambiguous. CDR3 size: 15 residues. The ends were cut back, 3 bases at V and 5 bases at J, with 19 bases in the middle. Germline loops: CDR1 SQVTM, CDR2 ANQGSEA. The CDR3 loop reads CSVDAREGFGTEAFF. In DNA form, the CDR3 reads TGCAGCGTTGACGCGAGGGAGGGATTTGGGACTGAAGCTTTCTTT.

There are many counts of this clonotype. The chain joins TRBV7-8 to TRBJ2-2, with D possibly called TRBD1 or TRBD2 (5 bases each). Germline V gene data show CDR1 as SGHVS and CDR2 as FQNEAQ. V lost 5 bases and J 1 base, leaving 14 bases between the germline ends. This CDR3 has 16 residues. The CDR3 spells CASSPTGTMNTGELFF. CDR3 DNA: TGTGCCAGCAGCCCCACGGGGACCATGAACACCGGGGAGCTGTTTTTT.

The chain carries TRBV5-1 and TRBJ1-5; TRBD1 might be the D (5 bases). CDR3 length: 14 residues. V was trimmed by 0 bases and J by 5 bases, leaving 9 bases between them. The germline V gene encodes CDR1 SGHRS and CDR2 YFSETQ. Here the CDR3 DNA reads TGCGCCAGCAGCTTGGGGGGCCTCGATCAGCCCCAGCATTTT. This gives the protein CASSLGGLDQPQHF.

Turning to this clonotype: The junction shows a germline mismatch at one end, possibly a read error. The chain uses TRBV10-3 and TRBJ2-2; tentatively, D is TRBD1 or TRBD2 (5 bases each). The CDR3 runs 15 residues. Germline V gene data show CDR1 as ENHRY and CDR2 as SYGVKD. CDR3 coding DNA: TGTGCCAGCAGTGATTACGGGGCGAACACCGGGGAGCTGCTTTTT. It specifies CASSDYGANTGELLF.

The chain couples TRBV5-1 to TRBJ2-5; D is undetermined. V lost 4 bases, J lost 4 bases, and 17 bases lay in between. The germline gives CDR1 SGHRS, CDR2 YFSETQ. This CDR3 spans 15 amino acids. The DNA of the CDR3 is TGCGCCAGCAGCAAGGGCCCCCAGCCTCGAGAGACCCAGTACTTC. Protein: CASSKGPQPRETQYF.

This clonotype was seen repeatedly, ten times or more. CDR3 in DNA: TGTGCCAGCAGTGAACGAGCGGGGGGACTGAACACCGGGGAGCTGTTTTTT. Its translation: CASSERAGGLNTGELFF. This chain connects TRBV2 to TRBJ2-2, with 9 bases identical to TRBD2. In germline, CDR1 is SNHLY, CDR2 FYNNEI. J was trimmed by 1 base and V by 2 bases; bases with no gene match: 5. The CDR3 runs to 17 residues.

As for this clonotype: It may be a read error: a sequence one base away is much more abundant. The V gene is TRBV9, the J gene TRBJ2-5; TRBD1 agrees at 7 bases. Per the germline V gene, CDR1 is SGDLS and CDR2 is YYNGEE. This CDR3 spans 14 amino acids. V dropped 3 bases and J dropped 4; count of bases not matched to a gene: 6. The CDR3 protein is CASSARQGPETQYF. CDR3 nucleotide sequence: TGTGCCAGCAGCGCCCGACAGGGCCCAGAGACCCAGTACTTC.

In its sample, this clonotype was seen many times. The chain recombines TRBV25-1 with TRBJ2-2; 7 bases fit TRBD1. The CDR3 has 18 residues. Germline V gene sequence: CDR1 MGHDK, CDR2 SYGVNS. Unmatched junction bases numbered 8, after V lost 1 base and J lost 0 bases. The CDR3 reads CASSESPGGTTNTGELFF. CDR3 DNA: TGTGCCAGCAGTGAATCGCCAGGGGGAACAACGAACACCGGGGAGCTGTTTTTT.

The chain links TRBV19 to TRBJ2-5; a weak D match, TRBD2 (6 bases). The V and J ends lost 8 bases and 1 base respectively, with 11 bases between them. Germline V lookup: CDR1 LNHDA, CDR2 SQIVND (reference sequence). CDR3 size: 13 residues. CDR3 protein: CASGRRGQETQYF. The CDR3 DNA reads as TGTGCCAGTGGCAGGCGGGGCCAAGAGACCCAGTACTTC.

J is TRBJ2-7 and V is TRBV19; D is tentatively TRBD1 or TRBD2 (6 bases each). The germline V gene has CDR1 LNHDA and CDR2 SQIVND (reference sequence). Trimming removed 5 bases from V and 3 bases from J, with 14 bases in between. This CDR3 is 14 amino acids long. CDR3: CASSPGGPGYEQYF. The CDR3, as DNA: TGTGCCAGTAGTCCCGGGGGCCCGGGCTACGAGCAGTACTTC.

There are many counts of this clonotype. The CDR3 is CASRQGRGELFF. CDR3 in DNA: TGTGCCAGTAGACAAGGAAGGGGGGAGCTGTTTTTT. The gene calls are TRBV19 and TRBJ2-2; D is unresolved. Germline V gene lookup returns CDR1 LNHDA and CDR2 SQIVND (reference sequence). The germline V and J ends were trimmed by 6 bases and 8 bases, with 10 bases remaining between them. CDR3 length: 12 residues.

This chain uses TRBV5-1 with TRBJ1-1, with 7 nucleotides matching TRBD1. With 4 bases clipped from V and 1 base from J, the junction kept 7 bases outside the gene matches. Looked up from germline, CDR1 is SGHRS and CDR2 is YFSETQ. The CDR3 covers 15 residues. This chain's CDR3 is CASSDVTGSNTEAFF. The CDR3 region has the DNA TGCGCCAGCAGCGACGTGACAGGGTCGAACACTGAAGCTTTCTTT.

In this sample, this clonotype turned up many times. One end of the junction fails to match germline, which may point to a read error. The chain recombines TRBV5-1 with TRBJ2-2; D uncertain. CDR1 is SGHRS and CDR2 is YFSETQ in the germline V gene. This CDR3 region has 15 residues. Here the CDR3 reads CASSLVQTNTGELFF. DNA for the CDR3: TGTGCCAGCAGCTTAGTACAGACTAACACCGGGGAGCTGTTTTTT. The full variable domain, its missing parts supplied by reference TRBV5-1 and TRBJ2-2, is KAGVTQTPRYLIKTRGQQVTLSCSPISGHRSVSWYQQTPGQGLQFLFEYFSETQRNKGNFPGRFSGRQFSNSRSEMNVSTLELGDSALYLCASSLVQTNTGELFFGEGSRLTVL.

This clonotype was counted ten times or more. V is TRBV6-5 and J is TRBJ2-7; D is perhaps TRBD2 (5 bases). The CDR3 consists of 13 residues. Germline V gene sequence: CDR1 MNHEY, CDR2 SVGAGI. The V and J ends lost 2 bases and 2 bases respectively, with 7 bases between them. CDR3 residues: CASSYGSTYEQYF. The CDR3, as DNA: TGTGCCAGCAGTTACGGGAGTACCTACGAGCAGTACTTC.

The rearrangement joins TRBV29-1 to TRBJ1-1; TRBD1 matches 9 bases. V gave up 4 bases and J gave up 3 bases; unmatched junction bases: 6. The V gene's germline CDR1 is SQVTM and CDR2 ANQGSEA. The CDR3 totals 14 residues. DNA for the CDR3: TGCAGCGTTGCGGGGGACAGGGCGTACACTGAAGCTTTCTTT. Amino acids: CSVAGDRAYTEAFF.

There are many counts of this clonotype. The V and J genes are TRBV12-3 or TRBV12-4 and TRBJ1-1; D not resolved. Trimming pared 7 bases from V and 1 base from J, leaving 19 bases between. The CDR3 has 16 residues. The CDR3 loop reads CASTARVVAPNTEAFF. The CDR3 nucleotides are TGTGCCAGCACCGCCCGGGTTGTAGCGCCGAACACTGAAGCTTTCTTT.

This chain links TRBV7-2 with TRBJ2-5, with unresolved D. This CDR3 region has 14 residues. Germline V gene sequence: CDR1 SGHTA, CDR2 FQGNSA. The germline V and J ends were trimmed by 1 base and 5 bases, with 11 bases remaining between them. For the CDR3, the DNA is TGTGCCAGCAGCTTAGATTTCGGCCGCGAGACCCAGTACTTC. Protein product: CASSLDFGRETQYF.

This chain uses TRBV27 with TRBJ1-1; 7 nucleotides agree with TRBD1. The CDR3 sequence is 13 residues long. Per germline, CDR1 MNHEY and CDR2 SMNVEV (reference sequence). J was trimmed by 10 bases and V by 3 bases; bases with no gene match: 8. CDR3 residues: CASSLGTGVGAFF. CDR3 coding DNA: TGTGCCAGCAGTTTGGGAACAGGGGTGGGAGCTTTCTTT.

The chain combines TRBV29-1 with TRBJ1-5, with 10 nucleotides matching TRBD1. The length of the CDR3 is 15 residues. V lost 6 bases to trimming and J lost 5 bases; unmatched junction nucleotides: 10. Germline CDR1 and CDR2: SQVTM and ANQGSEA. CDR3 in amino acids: CSVPRTGGRDQPQHF. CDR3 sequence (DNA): TGCAGCGTCCCGAGGACAGGGGGGAGGGATCAGCCCCAGCATTTT.

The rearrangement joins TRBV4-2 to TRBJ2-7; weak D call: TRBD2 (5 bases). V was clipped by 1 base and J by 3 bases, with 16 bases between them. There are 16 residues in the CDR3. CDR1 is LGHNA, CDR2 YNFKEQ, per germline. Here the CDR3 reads CASSQGTLGTSYEQYF. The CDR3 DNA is TGTGCCAGCAGCCAAGGGACTTTAGGTACTAGCTACGAGCAGTACTTC.

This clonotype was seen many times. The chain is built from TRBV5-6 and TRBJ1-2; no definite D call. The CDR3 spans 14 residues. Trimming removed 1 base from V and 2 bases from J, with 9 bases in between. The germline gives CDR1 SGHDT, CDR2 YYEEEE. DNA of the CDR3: TGTGCCAGCAGCTTGTTTCCCGGGAACTATGGCTACACCTTC. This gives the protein CASSLFPGNYGYTF.

CDR3 sequence: CATSSLPGQGAGYEQYF. The CDR3 DNA sequence: TGTGCCACCAGCAGCTTACCGGGACAGGGCGCGGGGTACGAGCAGTACTTC. The chain joins TRBV15 to TRBJ2-7; 9 nucleotides line up with TRBD1. Germline CDR1 and CDR2: LNHNV and YYDKDF (reference sequence). There are 17 residues in the CDR3. J lost 4 bases, V lost 3 bases, and 13 bases had no gene match. The full variable domain, rest sourced from reference TRBV15 and TRBJ2-7, is DAMVIQNPRYQVTQFGKPVTLSCSQTLNHNVMYWYQQKSSQAPKLLFHYYDKDFNNEADTPDNFQSRRPNTSFCFLDIRSPGLGDTAMYLCATSSLPGQGAGYEQYFGPGTRLTVT.

CDR3 protein: CASSRGQGLSYEQYF. CDR3 nucleotide sequence: TGTGCCAGCAGCCGGGGACAGGGGTTAAGTTACGAGCAGTACTTC. The chain links TRBV9 to TRBJ2-7; 10 positions agree with TRBD1. CDR1 is SGDLS, CDR2 YYNGEE, per germline. The CDR3 is made up of 15 amino acids. V was clipped by 4 bases and J by 4 bases; unmatched bases: 8.

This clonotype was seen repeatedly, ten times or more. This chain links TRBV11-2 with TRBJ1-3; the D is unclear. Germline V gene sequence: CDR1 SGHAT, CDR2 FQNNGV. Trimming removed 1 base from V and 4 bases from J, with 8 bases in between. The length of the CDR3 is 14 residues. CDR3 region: CASSLAVSGNTIYF. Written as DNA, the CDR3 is TGTGCCAGCAGCTTAGCGGTTTCGGGAAACACCATATATTTT.

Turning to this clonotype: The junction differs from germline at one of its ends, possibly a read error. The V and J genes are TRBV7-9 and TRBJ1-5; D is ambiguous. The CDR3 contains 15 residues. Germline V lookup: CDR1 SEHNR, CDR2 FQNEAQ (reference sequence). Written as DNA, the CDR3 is TGTGCCAGCAGCTCCGAAGCCTACAGCAATCAGCCCCCGCATTTT. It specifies CASSSEAYSNQPPHF.

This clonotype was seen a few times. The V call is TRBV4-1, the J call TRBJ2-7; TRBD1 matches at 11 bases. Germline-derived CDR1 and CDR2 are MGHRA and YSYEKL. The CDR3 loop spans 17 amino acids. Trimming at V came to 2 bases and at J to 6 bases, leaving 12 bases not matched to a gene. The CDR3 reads CASSQRSEGQGGREQYF. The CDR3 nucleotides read TGCGCCAGCAGCCAACGGAGTGAGGGACAGGGGGGTCGCGAGCAGTACTTC.

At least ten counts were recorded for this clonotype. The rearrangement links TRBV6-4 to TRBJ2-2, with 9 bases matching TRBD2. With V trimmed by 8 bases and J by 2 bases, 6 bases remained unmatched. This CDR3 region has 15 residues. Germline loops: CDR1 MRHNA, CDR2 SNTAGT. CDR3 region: CASSMTSGNTGELFF. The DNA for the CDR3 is TGTGCCAGCTCCATGACTAGCGGTAACACCGGGGAGCTGTTTTTT.

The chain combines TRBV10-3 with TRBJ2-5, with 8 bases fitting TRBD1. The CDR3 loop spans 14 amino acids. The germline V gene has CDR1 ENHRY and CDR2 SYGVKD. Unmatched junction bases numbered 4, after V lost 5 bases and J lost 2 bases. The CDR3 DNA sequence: TGTGCCATCAGTCGGGGACAGGATCAAGAGACCCAGTACTTC. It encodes CAISRGQDQETQYF.

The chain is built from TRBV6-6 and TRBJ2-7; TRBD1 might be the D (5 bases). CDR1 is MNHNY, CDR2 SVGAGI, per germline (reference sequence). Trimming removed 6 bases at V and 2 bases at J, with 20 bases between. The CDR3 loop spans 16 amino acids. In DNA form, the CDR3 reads TGTGCCAGCAGCCACAGGTTCCTCCTTAAGGCCTACGAGCAGTACTTC. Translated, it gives CASSHRFLLKAYEQYF.

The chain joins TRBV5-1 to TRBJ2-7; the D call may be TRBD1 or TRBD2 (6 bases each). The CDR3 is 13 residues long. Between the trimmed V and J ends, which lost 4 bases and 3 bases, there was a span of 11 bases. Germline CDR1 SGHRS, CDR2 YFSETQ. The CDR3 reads CASSVQGGYEQYF. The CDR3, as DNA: TGCGCCAGCAGCGTACAGGGAGGCTACGAGCAGTACTTC.

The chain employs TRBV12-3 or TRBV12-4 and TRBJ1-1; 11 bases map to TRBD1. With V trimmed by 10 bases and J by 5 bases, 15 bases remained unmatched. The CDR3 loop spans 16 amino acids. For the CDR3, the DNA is TGTGCCACCACGAACGCGGAGGACAGGGGGCGTACTGAAGCTTTCTTT. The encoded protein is CATTNAEDRGRTEAFF.